These T cell receptor beta chains were read from a single sample in a study of control samples from healthy donors and cancer patients. The protocol was immunoSEQ multiplex PCR, while the TCRdb copy is restricted to in-frame clones and leaves out a portion. The sample yields about 100,000 clones, roughly 87% seen once. The material sequenced was blood. These receptors all come from a woman in her 50s in good health. Each CDR3 is given without its conserved first and last residue. A row's size may be missing; if present it is once, few, many or a size class.

TRBJ2-3 TRBV5-4 once ASSSGLADTDTQY
TRBJ1-1 TRBV19 NA ACTLNTEAF
TRBJ1-2 TRBV2 once ASREGPRAGGYGYT
TRBJ2-5 TRBV6-1 NA ASSEWVLETQY
TRBJ2-1 TRBV27 NA ASSLWRGTIPYNEQF
TRBJ2-1 TRBV11-2 NA ASSSGLAWNEQF
TRBJ1-5 TRBV19 once ASSIIGNQPQH
TRBJ1-1 TRBV5-8 NA ASSFRRDRANTEAF
TRBJ1-1 TRBV7-2 NA ASSARVTNTEAF
TRBJ2-3 TRBV5-6 NA ASSRASRTDTQY
TRBJ1-3 TRBV18 NA ASSPQGSGNTIY
TRBJ1-4 TRBV30 NA AWSLGTVEKLF
TRBJ1-5 TRBV18 NA ASSPLGRMNQPQH
TRBJ1-2 TRBV7-9 once ASSLGGNYGYT
TRBJ1-1 TRBV11-2 once ASSLGLRGRNTEAF
TRBJ2-7 TRBV18 NA ASSPGTGLSYEQY
TRBJ2-1 TRBV11-3 NA ASSLESGRRSGEQF
TRBJ1-6 TRBV7-9 NA ASSFPGSSPLH
TRBJ1-2 TRBV29-1 NA SVEETERYGYT
TRBJ1-5 TRBV6-5 once ASRRQGNGDQPQH
TRBJ1-4 TRBV3-1/TRBV3-2 once ASSQRSAGKKLF
TRBJ1-1 TRBV5-4 few ASSTARDTEAF
TRBJ1-5 TRBV6-1 NA ASSESRTGAHQPQH
TRBJ2-7 TRBV20-1 NA SASETRALVSREQY
TRBJ1-2 TRBV4-1 NA ASSQRHYEDGYT
TRBJ1-5 TRBV7-9 NA ASSRQGAPQH
TRBJ1-3 TRBV27 NA ASSLRGAGNTIY
TRBJ1-5 TRBV6-5 NA ASRQNRVGNQPQH
TRBJ2-5 TRBV12-5 NA ASGWLGGRQETQY
TRBJ1-2 TRBV7-9 NA ASGTMIRGGGYT